Shown below are 27 T cell receptor beta chains from a single sample sequenced in a study of cytomegalovirus exposure and HLA in healthy donors. Primers for the PCR totalled 60 Vbeta and 13 Jbeta. Assay used: immunoSEQ multiplex PCR; TCRdb lists only in-frame clones, some missing. The sample comprises about 150,000 clones, 55% to 75% of which are singletons, and 6% to 8.5% rests with the top ten. Sequenced sample: PBMCs. These receptors were taken from a woman aged 60-70 years in good health and CMV-seropositive.

V is TRBV27 and J is TRBJ2-5; D is possibly TRBD2 (5 bases). The end of the DNA fits TRBJ2-7 better, so the J call may be wrong. The CDR3 is 13 amino acids. Germline V gene sequence: CDR1 MNHEY, CDR2 SMNVEV (reference sequence). CDR3 residues: CASSTGSLYEQYF. DNA of the CDR3: TGTGCCAGCAGTACGGGATCTCTTTACGAGCAGTACTTC.

This clone has just a few counts. The chain is built from TRBV30 and TRBJ1-6; D perhaps matches TRBD1 (6 bases). The length of the CDR3 is 13 residues. In germline, CDR1 is GTSNPN, CDR2 SVGIG (reference sequence). V was shortened by 0 bases and J by 14 bases, with 14 bases between the two germline ends. CDR3 in DNA: TGTGCCTGGAGTGTAGAGGGGGGGAGCACCCTCCACTTT. It encodes CAWSVEGGSTLHF.

V gene TRBV19 combines with J gene TRBJ2-7, with D possibly TRBD1 on 5 matching bases. Germline V CDR1 and CDR2: LNHDA, SQIVND (reference sequence). Trimming took 3 bases from V and 4 from J, leaving 13 bases between them. There are 14 residues in the CDR3. CDR3 nucleotides: TGTGCCAGTAGTATGGCCTTTAGGGGATACGAGCAGTACTTC. Translated, it gives CASSMAFRGYEQYF.

V gene TRBV28 combines with J gene TRBJ1-1; D is ambiguous. This CDR3 comprises 13 residues. V lost 8 bases and J lost 3, with 13 bases in between. In germline, CDR1 is MDHEN, CDR2 SYDVKM. The chain's CDR3 is CASRVQAYTEAFF. DNA of the CDR3: TGTGCCAGCCGAGTTCAGGCGTACACTGAAGCTTTCTTT.

The V call is TRBV28, the J call TRBJ1-2, with D unresolved. Trimming pared 7 bases from V and 8 bases from J, leaving 14 bases between. The CDR3 extends over 12 amino acids. Per the germline V gene, CDR1 is MDHEN and CDR2 is SYDVKM. CDR3 protein: CASTKSPGGYTF. The CDR3 nucleotides read TGTGCCAGCACCAAATCGCCAGGAGGCTACACCTTC.

CDR3 nucleotide sequence: TGTGCCAGCAGTAATACAGGGTCCAGACGGTATGGCTACACCTTC. Translated, it gives CASSNTGSRRYGYTF. The V call is TRBV28, the J call TRBJ1-2; D is possibly TRBD1 (6 bases). V shed 5 bases and J shed 5 bases, with 18 bases lying between them. Germline V gene lookup returns CDR1 MDHEN and CDR2 SYDVKM. The CDR3 runs 15 residues.

A few counts support this clone. The chain links TRBV27 to TRBJ2-1, with D possibly matching TRBD1 (6 bases). V lost 7 bases, J lost 2 bases, and 9 bases lay in between. The CDR3 contains 13 residues. The V gene's germline CDR1 is MNHEY and CDR2 SMNVEV (reference sequence). This CDR3 is CASTRDTYNEQFF. DNA of the CDR3: TGTGCCAGCACCCGGGACACCTACAATGAGCAGTTCTTC.

The chain recombines TRBV15 with TRBJ2-3; 11 bases are a match to TRBD2. Germline V lookup: CDR1 LNHNV, CDR2 YYDKDF (reference sequence). The junction had 5 bases not matched to a gene; V was cut back by 0 bases and J by 6 bases. CDR3 length: 16 amino acids. The CDR3, as DNA: TGTGCCACCAGCAGAGAACCTAGCGGGAGGTTGGATACGCAGTATTTT. Residues: CATSREPSGRLDTQYF.

CDR3 nucleotides: TGCGCCAGCAGCCCCGACCTTAGCGGCGGGGAGCTGTTTTTT. Translating gives CASSPDLSGGELFF. The chain combines TRBV5-1 with TRBJ2-2; a weak D match, TRBD2 (6 bases). The CDR3 is made up of 14 amino acids. Germline V gene sequence: CDR1 SGHRS, CDR2 YFSETQ. V was trimmed by 4 bases and J by 7 bases, leaving 14 bases between them.

The chain combines TRBV6-5 with TRBJ2-1; 7 bases map to TRBD1. After removal of 4 bases from V and 5 bases from J, the junction contained 5 bases not matched to a gene. This CDR3 is 14 amino acids long. CDR1 and CDR2 from the germline V gene are MNHEY and SVGAGI. The CDR3 region is CASSFDRANNEQFF. Written as DNA, the CDR3 is TGTGCCAGCAGTTTTGACAGGGCGAACAATGAGCAGTTCTTC.

V gene TRBV2 combines with J gene TRBJ2-7, with 7 bases lining up with TRBD1. The V gene end was trimmed by 5 bases and the J gene end by 4 bases; junction bases not matched to a gene: 8. CDR1 SNHLY and CDR2 FYNNEI come from the germline V gene. The CDR3 runs 14 residues. CDR3 coding DNA: TGTGCCAGCAGTTATGACAGGGAGTTGTACGAGCAGTACTTC. Residues: CASSYDRELYEQYF.

The table lists this clone with a few counts. The rearrangement links TRBV6-1 to TRBJ2-7; D is ambiguous. The CDR3 is made up of 15 amino acids. The germline V gene has CDR1 MNHNS and CDR2 SASEGT. The V end was cut by 0 bases, the J end by 3 bases, with 12 bases between. The CDR3 bases are TGTGCCAGCAGTGAAGCGAGACGGGTATTCTACGAGCAGTACTTC. Translated, it gives CASSEARRVFYEQYF.

This clone was recorded a few times. This chain uses TRBV6-5 with TRBJ2-1, with D possibly matching TRBD2 (6 bases). The CDR3 is 13 residues long. V was cut by 0 bases and J by 9 bases, with 9 bases left in between. Per germline, CDR1 MNHEY and CDR2 SVGAGI. CDR3 sequence reads: CASSYSRETEQFF. CDR3 nucleotides: TGTGCCAGCAGTTACTCACGGGAGACTGAGCAGTTCTTC.

The rearrangement uses TRBV30 and TRBJ2-7, with 11 bases lining up with TRBD2. This CDR3 is 16 amino acids long. Germline CDR1 GTSNPN, CDR2 SVGIG (reference sequence). The V gene end was trimmed by 2 bases and the J gene end by 5 bases; junction bases not matched to a gene: 11. As DNA, the CDR3 is TGTGCCTGGAGTAGAGGTACTAGCGGGAGACCAGACGAGCAGTACTTC. As protein: CAWSRGTSGRPDEQYF.

The chain uses TRBV30 and TRBJ2-2, with D uncertain. There are 11 residues in the CDR3. Trimming pared 6 bases from V and 9 bases from J, leaving 11 bases between. Germline CDR1 is GTSNPN and CDR2 is SVGIG (reference sequence). The CDR3 DNA reads as TGTGCCTGTTCCCCTGAGAGGGAGCTGTTTTTT. Encoded protein: CACSPERELFF.

V is TRBV4-3 and J is TRBJ2-4; D is undetermined. Germline V gives CDR1 LGHNA, CDR2 YSLEER. The CDR3 has 17 amino acids. Trimming took 0 bases from V and 1 from J, leaving 13 bases between them. The CDR3 sequence is CASSQDATNFAKNIQYF. CDR3 coding DNA: TGCGCCAGCAGCCAAGATGCAACTAATTTTGCCAAAAACATTCAGTACTTC.

This rearrangement joins TRBV6-5 to TRBJ2-5, with 8 nucleotides matching TRBD2. CDR3 length equals 15 residues. J gave up 3 bases and V 5 bases, and 8 bases lay outside the gene matches. From germline, CDR1 is MNHEY and CDR2 SVGAGI. CDR3 protein: CASSPNRAGEETQYF. The CDR3 region has the DNA TGTGCCAGCAGTCCTAACAGAGCGGGAGAAGAGACCCAGTACTTC.

With regard to this clone: The junction shows a germline mismatch at one end, possibly a read error. The CDR3 protein is CATSTLISGLGVF. CDR3 nucleotide sequence: TGTGCCACCAGCACACTCATATCAGGACTTGGCGTCTTC. The rearrangement uses TRBV15 and TRBJ2-1; TRBD2 is a possible D gene (5 bases). The CDR3 has 13 residues. Germline V gene sequence: CDR1 LNHNV, CDR2 YYDKDF (reference sequence). Filled out from reference TRBV15 and TRBJ2-1, the complete variable domain reads DAMVIQNPRYQVTQFGKPVTLSCSQTLNHNVMYWYQQKSSQAPKLLFHYYDKDFNNEADTPDNFQSRRPNTSFCFLDIRSPGLGDTAMYLCATSTLISGLGVFGPGTRLTVL.

The V gene is TRBV27, the J gene TRBJ2-7, with D tentatively TRBD2 (5 bases). Germline V gene sequence: CDR1 MNHEY, CDR2 SMNVEV (reference sequence). The V end lost 3 bases, the J end lost 0 bases, and 18 bases lay between the germline ends. The CDR3 extends over 17 amino acids. The CDR3 nucleotides read TGTGCCAGCAGTTTGGACTCATCCCAACCCAGCTCCTACGAGCAGTACTTC. It is translated as CASSLDSSQPSSYEQYF.

This clone was counted only a few times. The chain's CDR3 is CASSLAGGRNTEAFF. Here the CDR3 DNA reads TGTGCCAGCAGCTTAGCAGGGGGCAGGAACACTGAAGCTTTCTTT. This rearrangement joins TRBV11-2 to TRBJ1-1; 8 nucleotides agree with TRBD1. This CDR3 comprises 15 residues. From germline, CDR1 is SGHAT and CDR2 FQNNGV. J was trimmed by 1 base and V by 1 base; bases with no gene match: 2.

V is TRBV30 and J is TRBJ2-1, with D possibly TRBD1 on 5 matching bases. CDR1 GTSNPN and CDR2 SVGIG come from the germline V gene (reference sequence). This CDR3 has 13 residues. V dropped 0 bases and J dropped 7 bases, with 10 bases sitting between them. In nucleotides, the CDR3 is TGTGCCTGGAGTGTAGCAGGGCGAAATGAGCAGTTCTTC. Translating it yields CAWSVAGRNEQFF.

The V gene is TRBV9, the J gene TRBJ2-1, with 16 bases fitting TRBD2. V was pared by 7 bases and J by 15 bases, with 4 bases of the junction left unmatched. In germline, CDR1 is SGDLS, CDR2 YYNGEE. This CDR3 is built from 12 residues. CDR3 nucleotides: TGTGCCAGCGGGACTAGCGGGAGGGAACCGTTCTTC. Translation gives CASGTSGREPFF.

As DNA, the CDR3 is TGTGCCAGCACCTCTGGACAGGGGAGCTACGAGCAGTACTTC. It codes for CASTSGQGSYEQYF. This rearrangement joins TRBV28 to TRBJ2-7, with TRBD1 identical over 9 bases. With V trimmed by 7 bases and J by 3 bases, 7 bases remained unmatched. Germline CDR1 and CDR2: MDHEN and SYDVKM. The CDR3 consists of 14 residues.

The chain has TRBV28 and TRBJ2-5; D is uncertain. The CDR3 runs to 12 residues. The V end lost 7 bases, the J end lost 0 bases, and 6 bases lay between the germline ends. Germline CDR1 is MDHEN and CDR2 is SYDVKM. This CDR3 reads CASNRYQETQYF. DNA of the CDR3: TGTGCCAGCAATCGGTACCAAGAGACCCAGTACTTC.

This chain links TRBV6-1 with TRBJ1-2; D might be TRBD1 (5 bases). Trimming removed 2 bases at V and 4 bases at J, with 14 bases between. The length of the CDR3 is 15 residues. CDR1 is MNHNS, CDR2 SASEGT, per germline. Here the CDR3 reads CASSERRQLAYGYTF. The CDR3 DNA reads TGTGCCAGCAGTGAAAGAAGACAGCTGGCCTATGGCTACACCTTC.

The chain combines TRBV9 with TRBJ2-7, with 8 bases that match TRBD2. Losses at the gene ends were 3 bases for V and 2 bases for J; bases not matched to a gene: 4. The CDR3 is 14 amino acids. Germline CDR1 SGDLS, CDR2 YYNGEE. This chain's CDR3 is CASSEDSGAYEQYF. The CDR3 DNA follows: TGTGCCAGCAGCGAAGATAGCGGGGCCTACGAGCAGTACTTC.

This sequence joins TRBV7-8 and TRBJ1-1; 7 nucleotides line up with TRBD1. V shed 1 base and J 0 bases; nucleotides not matched to a gene: 5. CDR3 length: 16 amino acids. Looked up from germline, CDR1 is SGHVS and CDR2 is FQNEAQ. CDR3 region: CASSLGLQGMNTEAFF. CDR3 DNA: TGTGCCAGCAGCTTAGGCCTACAGGGGATGAACACTGAAGCTTTCTTT.